This entry features one T cell receptor beta chain sequence. Its target is not known. Looked up from germline, CDR1 is MNHNS and CDR2 is SASEGT. This CDR3 comprises 10 residues. Trimming removed 8 bases at V and 6 bases at J, with 8 bases between. This entry comes from a study of shared clonotypes between healthy human individuals. Study at large: The study used three CD4 naive, three CD4 memory, two CD8 naive and one CD8 memory plate per donor.

Clones were read by immunoSEQ multiplex PCR, and TCRdb kept only the in-frame ones, dropping some. The data show around 330,000 clones, approximately 79% seen once. The study's findings and limits: Around 5% of naive CD4 clonotypes were shared across a few donors.

Healthy HIV-negative adults without recent acute infections or vaccinations served as donors. The CD4+ fraction was divided into a CD45RA+ naive subset and a CD45RA-negative memory subset. J is TRBJ2-7 and V is TRBV6-1; D gene uncertain. The sequence was obtained from a man aged 25 to 40 in good health. Specimen: memory CD4+ T cells sorted from blood. Specified subset: CD45RA-negative fraction. The chain's CDR3 is CASVQFEQYF. The CDR3 DNA sequence: TGTGCCAGCGTCCAATTCGAGCAGTACTTC.